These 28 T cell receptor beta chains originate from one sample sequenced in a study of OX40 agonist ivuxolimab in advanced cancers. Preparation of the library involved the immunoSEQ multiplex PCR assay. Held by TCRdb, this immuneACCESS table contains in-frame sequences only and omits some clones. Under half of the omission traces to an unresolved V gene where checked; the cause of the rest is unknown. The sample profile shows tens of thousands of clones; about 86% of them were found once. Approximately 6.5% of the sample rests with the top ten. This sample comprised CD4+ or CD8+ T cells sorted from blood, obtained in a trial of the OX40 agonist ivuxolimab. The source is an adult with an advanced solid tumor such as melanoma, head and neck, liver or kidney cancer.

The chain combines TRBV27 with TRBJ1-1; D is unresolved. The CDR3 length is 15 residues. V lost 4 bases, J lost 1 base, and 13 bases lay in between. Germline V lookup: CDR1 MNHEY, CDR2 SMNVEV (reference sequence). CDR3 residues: CASSSPLGRNTEAFF. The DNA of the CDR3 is TGTGCCAGCAGTTCCCCCCTAGGTCGGAACACTGAAGCTTTCTTT.

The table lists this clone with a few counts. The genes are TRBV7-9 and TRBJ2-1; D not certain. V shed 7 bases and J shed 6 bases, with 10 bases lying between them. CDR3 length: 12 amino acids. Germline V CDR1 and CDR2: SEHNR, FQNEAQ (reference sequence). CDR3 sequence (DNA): TGTGCCAGCAACCTTTGGGGCAATGAGCAGTTCTTC. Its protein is CASNLWGNEQFF.

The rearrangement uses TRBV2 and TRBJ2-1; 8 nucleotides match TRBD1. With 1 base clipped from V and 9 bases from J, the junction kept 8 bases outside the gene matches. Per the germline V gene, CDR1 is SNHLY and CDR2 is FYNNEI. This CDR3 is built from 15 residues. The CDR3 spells CASSEGTGNLSEQFF. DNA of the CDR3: TGTGCCAGCAGTGAAGGGACAGGGAACCTAAGTGAGCAGTTCTTC.

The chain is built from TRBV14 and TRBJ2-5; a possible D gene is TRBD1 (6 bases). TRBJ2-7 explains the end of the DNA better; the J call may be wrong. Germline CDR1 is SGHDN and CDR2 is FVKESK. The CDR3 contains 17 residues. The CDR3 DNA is TGTGCCAGCAGCCAAAACCCCGATTGGGCAGGGGACCACGAGCAGTACTTC. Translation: CASSQNPDWAGDHEQYF.

The CDR3 loop reads CASSPGGGATNEKLFF. In DNA, the CDR3 is TGTGCCAGCAGCCCAGGGGGGGGCGCGACTAATGAAAAACTGTTTTTT. V and J are TRBV7-9 and TRBJ1-4; 7 bases match TRBD1. The germline V gene encodes CDR1 SEHNR and CDR2 FQNEAQ (reference sequence). J was trimmed by 2 bases and V by 5 bases; bases with no gene match: 8. The CDR3 totals 16 residues.

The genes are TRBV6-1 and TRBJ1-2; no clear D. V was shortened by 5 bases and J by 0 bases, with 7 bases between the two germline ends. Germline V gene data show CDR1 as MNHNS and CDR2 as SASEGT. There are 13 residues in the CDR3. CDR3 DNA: TGTGCCAGCAGTCTTGACACTAACTATGGCTACACCTTC. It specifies CASSLDTNYGYTF.

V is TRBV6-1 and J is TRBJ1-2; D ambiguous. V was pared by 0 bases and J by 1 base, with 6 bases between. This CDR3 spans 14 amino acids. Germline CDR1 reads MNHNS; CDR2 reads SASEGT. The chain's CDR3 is CASSEAPGNYGYTF. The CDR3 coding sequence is TGTGCCAGCAGTGAAGCTCCGGGTAACTATGGCTACACCTTC.

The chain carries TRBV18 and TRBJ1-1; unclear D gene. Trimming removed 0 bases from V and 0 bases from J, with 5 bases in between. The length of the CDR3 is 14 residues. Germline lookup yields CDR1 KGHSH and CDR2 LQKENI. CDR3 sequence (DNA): TGTGCCAGCTCACCACCTTTTCTGAACACTGAAGCTTTCTTT. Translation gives CASSPPFLNTEAFF.

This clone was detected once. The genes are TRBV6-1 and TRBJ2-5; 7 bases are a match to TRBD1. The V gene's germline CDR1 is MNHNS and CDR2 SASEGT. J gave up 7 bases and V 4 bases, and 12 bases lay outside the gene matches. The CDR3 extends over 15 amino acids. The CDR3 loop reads CASSGTVTGVWTQYF. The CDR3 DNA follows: TGTGCCAGCAGTGGTACGGTCACAGGGGTTTGGACCCAGTACTTC.

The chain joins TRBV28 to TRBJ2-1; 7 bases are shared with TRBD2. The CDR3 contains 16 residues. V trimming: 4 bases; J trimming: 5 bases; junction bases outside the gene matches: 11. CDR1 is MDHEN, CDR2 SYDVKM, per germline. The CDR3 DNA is TGTGCCAGCAGTTCCACTAGCGCGGGGAGTCACAATGAGCAGTTCTTC. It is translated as CASSSTSAGSHNEQFF.

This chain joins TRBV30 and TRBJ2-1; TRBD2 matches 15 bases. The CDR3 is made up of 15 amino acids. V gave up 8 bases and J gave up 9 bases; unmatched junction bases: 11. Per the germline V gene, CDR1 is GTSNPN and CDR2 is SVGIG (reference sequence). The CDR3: CAQLAGLAGGGEQFF. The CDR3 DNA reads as TGTGCCCAGTTAGCGGGACTAGCGGGGGGTGGTGAGCAGTTCTTC. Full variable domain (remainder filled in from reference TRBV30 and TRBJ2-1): SQTIHQWPATLVQPVGSPLSLECTVEGTSNPNLYWYRQAAGRGLQLLFYSVGIGQISSEVPQNLSASRPQDRQFILSSKKLLLSDSGFYLCAQLAGLAGGGEQFFGPGTRLTVL.

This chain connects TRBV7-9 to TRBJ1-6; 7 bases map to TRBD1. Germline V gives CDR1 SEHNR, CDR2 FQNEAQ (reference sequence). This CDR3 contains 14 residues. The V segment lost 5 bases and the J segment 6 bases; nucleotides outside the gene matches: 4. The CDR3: CASSPDRVNSPLHF. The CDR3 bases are TGTGCCAGCAGCCCAGACAGGGTTAATTCACCCCTCCACTTT.

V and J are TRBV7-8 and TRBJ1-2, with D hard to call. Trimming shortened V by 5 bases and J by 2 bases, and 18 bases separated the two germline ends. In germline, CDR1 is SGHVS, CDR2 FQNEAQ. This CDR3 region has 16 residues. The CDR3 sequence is CASSPSEISANYGYTF. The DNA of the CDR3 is TGTGCCAGCAGCCCATCAGAGATAAGCGCGAACTATGGCTACACCTTC.

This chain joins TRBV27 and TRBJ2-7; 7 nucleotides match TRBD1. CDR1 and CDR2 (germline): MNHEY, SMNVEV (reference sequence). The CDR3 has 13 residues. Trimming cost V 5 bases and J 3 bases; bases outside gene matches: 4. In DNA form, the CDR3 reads TGTGCCAGCAGTCGGACAGGTCTCTACGAGCAGTACTTC. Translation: CASSRTGLYEQYF.

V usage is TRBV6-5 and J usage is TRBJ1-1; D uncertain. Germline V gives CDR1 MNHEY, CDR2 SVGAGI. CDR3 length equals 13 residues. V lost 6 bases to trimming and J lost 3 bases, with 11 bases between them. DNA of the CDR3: TGTGCCAGCAGCCAAGACGGATACACTGAAGCTTTCTTT. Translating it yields CASSQDGYTEAFF.

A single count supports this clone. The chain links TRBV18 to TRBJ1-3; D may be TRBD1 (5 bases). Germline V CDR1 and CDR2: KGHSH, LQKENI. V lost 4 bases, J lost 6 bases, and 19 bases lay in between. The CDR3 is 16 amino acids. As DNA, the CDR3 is TGTGCCAGCTCACGGGGGAGGACGCTGGTAGAAAACACCATATATTTT. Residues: CASSRGRTLVENTIYF. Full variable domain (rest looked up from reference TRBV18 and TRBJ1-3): NAGVMQNPRHLVRRRGQEARLRCSPMKGHSHVYWYRQLPEEGLKFMVYLQKENIIDESGMPKERFSAEFPKEGPSILRIQQVVRGDSAAYFCASSRGRTLVENTIYFGEGSWLTVV.

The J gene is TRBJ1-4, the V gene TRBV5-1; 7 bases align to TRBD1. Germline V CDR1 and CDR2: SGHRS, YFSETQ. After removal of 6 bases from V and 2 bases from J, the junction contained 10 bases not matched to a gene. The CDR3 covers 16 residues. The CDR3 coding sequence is TGCGCCAGCATGAGCACAGGGGCGGGCACTAATGAAAAACTGTTTTTT. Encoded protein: CASMSTGAGTNEKLFF.

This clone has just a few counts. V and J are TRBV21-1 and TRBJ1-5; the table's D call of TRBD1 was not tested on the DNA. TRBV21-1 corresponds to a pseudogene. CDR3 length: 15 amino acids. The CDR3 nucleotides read TGTGCCAGTCTGCAGGGCCCTCTTCCCCATCAGCCCCAGCATTTT. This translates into CASLQGPLPHQPQHF.

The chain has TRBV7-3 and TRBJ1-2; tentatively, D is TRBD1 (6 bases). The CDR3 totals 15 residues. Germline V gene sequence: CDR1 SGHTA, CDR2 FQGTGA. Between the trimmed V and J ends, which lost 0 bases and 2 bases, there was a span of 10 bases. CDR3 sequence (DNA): TGTGCCAGCAGCTTAACGGGGGCCAGAAACTATGGCTACACCTTC. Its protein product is CASSLTGARNYGYTF.

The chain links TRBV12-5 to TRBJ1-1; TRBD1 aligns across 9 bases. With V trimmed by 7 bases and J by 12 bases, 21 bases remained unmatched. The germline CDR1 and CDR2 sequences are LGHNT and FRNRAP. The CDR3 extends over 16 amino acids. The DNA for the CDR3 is TGTGCTAGTGCTCAGGCCGGGACAGGGTCTCCCGACGGTACTTTCTTT. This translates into CASAQAGTGSPDGTFF.

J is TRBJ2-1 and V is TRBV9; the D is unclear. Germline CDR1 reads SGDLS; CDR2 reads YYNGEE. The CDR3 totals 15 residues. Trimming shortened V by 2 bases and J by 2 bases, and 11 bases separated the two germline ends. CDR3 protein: CASSVVSGTYNEQFF. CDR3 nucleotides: TGTGCCAGCAGCGTCGTGAGTGGGACCTACAATGAGCAGTTCTTC.

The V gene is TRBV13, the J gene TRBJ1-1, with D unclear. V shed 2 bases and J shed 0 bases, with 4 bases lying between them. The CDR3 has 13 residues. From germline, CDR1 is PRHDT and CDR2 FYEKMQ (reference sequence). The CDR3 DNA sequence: TGTGCCAGCAGCTTATCGTTGAACACTGAAGCTTTCTTT. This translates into CASSLSLNTEAFF.

The CDR3 is CASSIRSGGPYEQYF. The DNA for the CDR3 is TGTGCCAGTAGTATACGGTCGGGAGGCCCCTACGAGCAGTACTTC. V usage is TRBV19 and J usage is TRBJ2-7; 7 bases map to TRBD2. The CDR3 is made up of 15 amino acids. CDR1 LNHDA and CDR2 SQIVND come from the germline V gene (reference sequence). V was clipped by 2 bases and J by 2 bases; unmatched bases: 6.

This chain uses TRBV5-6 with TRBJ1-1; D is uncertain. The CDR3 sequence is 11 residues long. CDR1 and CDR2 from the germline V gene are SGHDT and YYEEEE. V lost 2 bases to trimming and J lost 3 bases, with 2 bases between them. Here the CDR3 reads CASSFYTEAFF. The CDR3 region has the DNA TGTGCCAGCAGCTTTTACACTGAAGCTTTCTTT.

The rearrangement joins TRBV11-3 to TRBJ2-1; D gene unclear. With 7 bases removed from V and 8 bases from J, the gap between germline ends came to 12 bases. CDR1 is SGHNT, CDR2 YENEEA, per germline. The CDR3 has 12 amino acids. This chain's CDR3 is CASTPRLDEQFF. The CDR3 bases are TGTGCCAGCACTCCCCGGCTTGATGAGCAGTTCTTC.

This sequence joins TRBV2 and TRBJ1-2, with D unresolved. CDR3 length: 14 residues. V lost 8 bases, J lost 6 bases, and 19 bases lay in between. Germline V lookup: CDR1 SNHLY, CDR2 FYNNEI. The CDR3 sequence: CASLRSAGGNGYTF. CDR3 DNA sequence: TGTGCCAGCCTTCGATCAGCCGGAGGGAATGGCTACACCTTC.

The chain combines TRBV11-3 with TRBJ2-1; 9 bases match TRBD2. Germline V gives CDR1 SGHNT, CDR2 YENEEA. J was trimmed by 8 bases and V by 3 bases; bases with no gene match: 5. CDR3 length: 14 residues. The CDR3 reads CASSFGTSFHEQFF. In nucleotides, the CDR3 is TGTGCCAGCAGCTTTGGGACTAGCTTCCATGAGCAGTTCTTC. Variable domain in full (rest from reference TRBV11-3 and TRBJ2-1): EAGVVQSPRYKIIEKKQPVAFWCNPISGHNTLYWYLQNLGQGPELLIRYENEEAVDDSQLPKDRFSAERLKGVDSTLKIQPAELGDSAVYLCASSFGTSFHEQFFGPGTRLTVL.

This CDR3 is CASSSGTSGLNEQFF. The CDR3 DNA sequence: TGCGCCAGCAGCTCCGGGACTAGCGGTCTCAATGAGCAGTTCTTC. The chain employs TRBV5-1 and TRBJ2-1; 11 bases are shared with TRBD2. Looked up from germline, CDR1 is SGHRS and CDR2 is YFSETQ. The ends lost 3 bases at V and 6 bases at J; junction bases unmatched: 5. This CDR3 is built from 15 residues.